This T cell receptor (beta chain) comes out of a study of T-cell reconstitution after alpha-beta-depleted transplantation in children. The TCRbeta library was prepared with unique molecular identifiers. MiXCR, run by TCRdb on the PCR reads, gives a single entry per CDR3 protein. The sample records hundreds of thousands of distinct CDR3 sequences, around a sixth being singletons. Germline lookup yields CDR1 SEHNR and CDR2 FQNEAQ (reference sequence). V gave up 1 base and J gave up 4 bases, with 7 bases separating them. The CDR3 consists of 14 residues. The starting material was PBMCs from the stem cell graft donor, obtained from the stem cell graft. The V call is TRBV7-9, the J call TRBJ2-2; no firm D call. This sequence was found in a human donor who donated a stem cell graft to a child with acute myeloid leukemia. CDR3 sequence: CASSLEIGTGELFF. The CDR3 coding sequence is TGTGCCAGCAGCTTAGAAATAGGCACCGGGGAGCTGTTTTTT.